These T cell receptor beta chains were read from a single sample in a study of T cells in Graves' hyperthyroidism and ophthalmopathy. Each CDR3 protein gets one entry after TCRdb re-called the multiplex PCR reads with MiXCR. This sample has approximately 640,000 distinct CDR3 sequences, with over 40% found just once. The sequenced sample was peripheral blood or thyroid tissue (not recorded which). Receptors originate from an adult man with Graves' disease, either hyperthyroidism or ophthalmopathy (not recorded which). Each CDR3 is given with its conserved first and last residue. D genes are given only for firm matches. Clone size appears in some rows only: once, few, many, or a class for an expanded clone.

TRBD1 | TRBJ1-1 | TRBV12-3/TRBV12-4 | . | TGTGCCAGCGGCCGCACAGGGGGGAACACTGAAGCTTTCTTT | CASGRTGGNTEAFF
. | TRBJ1-1 | TRBV29-1 | . | TGCAGCGTTGCAGGAGGCAGTATGAACACTGAAGCTTTCTTT | CSVAGGSMNTEAFF
. | TRBJ2-6 | TRBV6-4 | few | TGTGCCAGCAGAAGAGGGGCTACTGGGGCCAACGTCCTGACTTTC | CASRRGATGANVLTF
. | TRBJ2-5 | TRBV11-2 | . | TGTGCCAGCAAATCCGAGGGGGAAGAGACCCAGTACTTC | CASKSEGEETQYF
. | TRBJ1-4 | TRBV20-1 | . | TGCAGTGCTCTTGCGGGGTCTAATGAAAAACTGTTTTTT | CSALAGSNEKLFF
TRBD1 | TRBJ1-2 | TRBV9 | many | TGTGCCAGCAGCGGACCGACCGGACAGGGAGGCTACACCTTC | CASSGPTGQGGYTF
. | TRBJ1-1 | TRBV29-1 | many | TGCAGCCCTCATCTCGGGGGGGAAGCTTTCTTT | CSPHLGGEAFF
. | TRBJ2-2 | TRBV7-9 | many | TGTGCCAGCAGCCAAGATTTCGGGGAGCTGTTTTTT | CASSQDFGELFF
. | TRBJ1-1 | TRBV19 | few | TGTGCCAGTAGTGGGGACACTTCAAACACTGAAGCTTTCTTT | CASSGDTSNTEAFF
. | TRBJ1-2 | TRBV6-6 | . | TGTGCCAGCATTCCTGCGGGGGCGTCCTACGGCTACACCTTC | CASIPAGASYGYTF
. | TRBJ1-4 | TRBV5-1 | . | TGCGCCAGCAGCTTGGAGGGGCCCTACAGTATTAATGAAAAACTGTTTTTT | CASSLEGPYSINEKLFF
TRBD1 | TRBJ1-4 | TRBV6-1 | . | TGTGCCAGCAGTCCAGGGGGTACCCGGGGGGAAAAACTGTTTTTT | CASSPGGTRGEKLFF
. | TRBJ1-2 | TRBV19 | many | TGTGCCAGTAGTACCTCTAACTATGGCTACACCTTC | CASSTSNYGYTF
TRBD2 | TRBJ2-5 | TRBV2 | . | TGTGCCAGCAGACCCAACTTAGCGGGAGGGCTCCCCCAAGAGACCCAGTACTTC | CASRPNLAGGLPQETQYF
. | TRBJ2-5 | TRBV29-1 | many | TGCAGCGTTGAAGAGGGACCCCGCGGACTGTTCCAAGAGACCCAGTACTTC | CSVEEGPRGLFQETQYF